A selection of T cell receptor beta chains follows, all from one sample in a study of glioma-infiltrating T cells. TCRdb ran MiXCR on the multiplex PCR reads and lists one entry per CDR3 protein. The sample gives about 140,000 distinct CDR3 sequences, roughly two fifths of which show up once; 20% to 25% is in the top ten. Input material: glioma tissue, nonneoplastic brain tissue, or PBMCs (not recorded which). The receptors originated from a human donor with low-grade glioma or glioblastoma, undergoing nonglioma brain surgery, or in good health (not recorded which). Both conserved end residues are part of each CDR3. D genes are given only for firm matches. Some rows have no size entry. The others give once, few or many, or a class for an expanded clone.

d_call: NA; j_call: TRBJ1-5; v_call: TRBV19; clone_size: NA; cdr3_aa: CASKKGTSPGAQHF; cdr3_nt: TGTGCCAGTAAAAAGGGCACTTCCCCGGGAGCCCAGCATTTT
d_call: TRBD1; j_call: TRBJ2-1; v_call: TRBV12-3/TRBV12-4; clone_size: NA; cdr3_aa: CASSPRGPGTGGLREQFF; cdr3_nt: TGTGCCAGCAGTCCCCGCGGCCCCGGGACAGGGGGCTTGCGTGAGCAGTTCTTC
d_call: NA; j_call: TRBJ1-1; v_call: TRBV15; clone_size: few; cdr3_aa: CATSSSTEAFF; cdr3_nt: TGTGCCACCAGCAGCTCTACTGAAGCTTTCTTT
d_call: NA; j_call: TRBJ2-7; v_call: TRBV20-1; clone_size: many; cdr3_aa: CSARVPGNYEQYF; cdr3_nt: TGCAGTGCTAGAGTCCCAGGGAACTACGAGCAGTACTTC
d_call: NA; j_call: TRBJ2-7; v_call: TRBV20-1; clone_size: NA; cdr3_aa: CSARLPLGFYYEQYF; cdr3_nt: TGCAGTGCTAGATTACCTTTGGGGTTTTACTACGAGCAGTACTTC
d_call: TRBD1; j_call: TRBJ1-4; v_call: TRBV6-5; clone_size: NA; cdr3_aa: CASSGTGGEGEKLFF; cdr3_nt: TGTGCCAGCAGTGGAACAGGGGGCGAAGGTGAAAAACTGTTTTTT
d_call: NA; j_call: TRBJ2-3; v_call: TRBV10-3; clone_size: NA; cdr3_aa: CAISGRLDTDTQYF; cdr3_nt: TGTGCCATCAGTGGCAGACTAGACACAGATACGCAGTATTTT
d_call: NA; j_call: TRBJ1-1; v_call: TRBV7-9; clone_size: NA; cdr3_aa: CARSTIGGNTEAFF; cdr3_nt: TGTGCCCGCAGCACCATCGGGGGGAACACTGAAGCTTTCTTT
d_call: NA; j_call: TRBJ1-1; v_call: TRBV6-1; clone_size: few; cdr3_aa: CASRQTVSTEAFF; cdr3_nt: TGTGCCAGCAGACAGACAGTCTCGACTGAAGCTTTCTTT
d_call: NA; j_call: TRBJ1-1; v_call: TRBV20-1; clone_size: few; cdr3_aa: CSAFPGFSAFF; cdr3_nt: TGCAGTGCTTTCCCAGGGTTTAGCGCTTTCTTT
d_call: NA; j_call: TRBJ1-2; v_call: TRBV6-1; clone_size: few; cdr3_aa: CASSPGGPHYGYTF; cdr3_nt: TGTGCCAGCAGCCCCGGGGGACCTCACTATGGCTACACCTTC
d_call: NA; j_call: TRBJ1-5; v_call: TRBV20-1; clone_size: NA; cdr3_aa: CSAPVGSNQPQHF; cdr3_nt: TGCAGTGCTCCCGTGGGTAGCAATCAGCCCCAGCATTTT
d_call: NA; j_call: TRBJ2-3; v_call: TRBV2; clone_size: few; cdr3_aa: CASSELGGGNTDTQYF; cdr3_nt: TGTGCCAGCAGTGAACTGGGTGGAGGCAACACAGATACGCAGTATTTT
d_call: TRBD1; j_call: TRBJ1-1; v_call: TRBV7-2; clone_size: few; cdr3_aa: CASTRTGGVTEAFF; cdr3_nt: TGTGCCAGCACCCGGACAGGGGGCGTAACTGAAGCTTTCTTT
d_call: NA; j_call: TRBJ2-3; v_call: TRBV7-9; clone_size: NA; cdr3_aa: CASQLSIRSDTQYF; cdr3_nt: TGTGCCAGCCAACTTAGCATCCGTTCGGATACGCAGTATTTT
d_call: NA; j_call: TRBJ1-1; v_call: TRBV3-1; clone_size: NA; cdr3_aa: CASSQGSMNTEAFF; cdr3_nt: TGTGCCAGCAGCCAAGGATCGATGAACACTGAAGCTTTCTTT
d_call: TRBD2; j_call: TRBJ2-1; v_call: TRBV20-1; clone_size: NA; cdr3_aa: CSARTGTSGTLDFF; cdr3_nt: TGCAGTGCCAGGACAGGGACTAGCGGAACCCTTGACTTCTTC
d_call: NA; j_call: TRBJ1-1; v_call: TRBV6-1; clone_size: few; cdr3_aa: CASSFVSGAPGLWNTEAFF; cdr3_nt: TGTGCCAGCAGTTTCGTATCGGGGGCTCCGGGCCTTTGGAACACTGAAGCTTTCTTT
d_call: NA; j_call: TRBJ2-5; v_call: TRBV6-1; clone_size: many; cdr3_aa: CASSFSETQYF; cdr3_nt: TGTGCCAGCAGTTTCTCTGAGACCCAGTACTTC
d_call: NA; j_call: TRBJ1-2; v_call: TRBV6-2/TRBV6-3; clone_size: few; cdr3_aa: CASSLSSGQYGYTF; cdr3_nt: TGTGCCAGCAGCTTAAGTTCTGGGCAGTATGGCTACACCTTC
d_call: NA; j_call: TRBJ2-3; v_call: TRBV6-2/TRBV6-3; clone_size: many; cdr3_aa: CASTNLADTQYF; cdr3_nt: TGTGCCAGCACCAACCTGGCAGATACGCAGTATTTT
d_call: TRBD2; j_call: TRBJ2-1; v_call: TRBV4-2; clone_size: NA; cdr3_aa: CASSQDPTSGRGEQFF; cdr3_nt: TGTGCCAGCAGCCAAGACCCTACTAGCGGGAGGGGTGAGCAGTTCTTC
d_call: NA; j_call: TRBJ2-7; v_call: TRBV2; clone_size: NA; cdr3_aa: CASAQENYEQYF; cdr3_nt: TGTGCCAGCGCACAGGAGAACTACGAGCAGTACTTC
d_call: NA; j_call: TRBJ2-1; v_call: TRBV6-4; clone_size: NA; cdr3_aa: CASSETVDYNEQFF; cdr3_nt: TGTGCCAGCAGCGAAACAGTCGACTACAATGAGCAGTTCTTC
d_call: NA; j_call: TRBJ1-2; v_call: TRBV7-9; clone_size: NA; cdr3_aa: CASSLAMAGGYGYTF; cdr3_nt: TGTGCCAGCAGCTTAGCGATGGCGGGGGGCTATGGCTACACCTTC
d_call: NA; j_call: TRBJ1-5; v_call: TRBV12-3/TRBV12-4; clone_size: few; cdr3_aa: CASTISDSNQPQHF; cdr3_nt: TGTGCCAGCACCATTTCAGATAGCAATCAGCCCCAGCATTTT
d_call: TRBD1; j_call: TRBJ2-5; v_call: TRBV5-8; clone_size: NA; cdr3_aa: CASSLDREETQYF; cdr3_nt: TGTGCCAGCAGCCTAGACAGGGAAGAGACCCAGTACTTC
d_call: TRBD1; j_call: TRBJ2-7; v_call: TRBV6-1; clone_size: NA; cdr3_aa: CASGQGQVYEQYF; cdr3_nt: TGTGCCAGCGGCCAGGGACAGGTCTACGAGCAGTACTTC
d_call: NA; j_call: TRBJ2-7; v_call: TRBV11-2; clone_size: few; cdr3_aa: CASSSGRYEQYF; cdr3_nt: TGTGCCAGCAGCTCTGGACGCTACGAGCAGTACTTC
d_call: NA; j_call: TRBJ1-5; v_call: TRBV4-3; clone_size: few; cdr3_aa: CASSQDYWSNQPQHF; cdr3_nt: TGCGCCAGCAGCCAAGATTATTGGAGTAATCAGCCCCAGCATTTT
d_call: NA; j_call: TRBJ2-5; v_call: TRBV6-1; clone_size: NA; cdr3_aa: CASSPTAASRQETQYF; cdr3_nt: TGTGCCAGCAGCCCTACGGCCGCCTCGCGACAAGAGACCCAGTACTTC
d_call: NA; j_call: TRBJ2-5; v_call: TRBV7-2; clone_size: NA; cdr3_aa: CASSLVPSSQETQYF; cdr3_nt: TGTGCCAGCAGCTTAGTGCCTAGCAGCCAAGAGACCCAGTACTTC
d_call: TRBD2; j_call: TRBJ2-6; v_call: TRBV15; clone_size: NA; cdr3_aa: CATTGGNSEANVLTF; cdr3_nt: TGTGCCACCACCGGGGGGAACTCTGAGGCCAACGTCCTGACTTTC
d_call: TRBD2; j_call: TRBJ2-3; v_call: TRBV27; clone_size: NA; cdr3_aa: CASRGLAGTDTQYF; cdr3_nt: TGTGCCAGCAGAGGACTAGCAGGCACAGATACGCAGTATTTT